This entry is about one T cell receptor (beta chain). The data were taken from a study of human T cells and chemical hapten exposure. Study as a whole: Per-sample TCR yields varied mainly from small pooled library volume differences.

Researchers extracted total RNA from unfractionated whole blood. Methods used by the authors: Samples ranged from about 23,224 to 690,600 TCRs, with a median of roughly 95,000. MiXCR was run by TCRdb on the 5' RACE reads, yielding one entry per CDR3 protein. These V and J calls are TCRdb output, not the study's own analysis. This sample has about 80,000 distinct CDR3 sequences, with about 8.4% found just once. The CDR3 has 14 amino acids. V lost 8 bases, J lost 2 bases, and 13 bases lay in between. Germline-derived CDR1 and CDR2 are SGHVS and FQNEAQ. The receptor comes from a male donor in good health. The V gene is TRBV7-8, the J gene TRBJ1-5; possibly TRBD1 for D (5 bases). The CDR3 loop reads CASAGRGGNQPQHF. CDR3 coding DNA: TGTGCCAGCGCAGGGCGAGGGGGCAATCAGCCCCAGCATTTT.